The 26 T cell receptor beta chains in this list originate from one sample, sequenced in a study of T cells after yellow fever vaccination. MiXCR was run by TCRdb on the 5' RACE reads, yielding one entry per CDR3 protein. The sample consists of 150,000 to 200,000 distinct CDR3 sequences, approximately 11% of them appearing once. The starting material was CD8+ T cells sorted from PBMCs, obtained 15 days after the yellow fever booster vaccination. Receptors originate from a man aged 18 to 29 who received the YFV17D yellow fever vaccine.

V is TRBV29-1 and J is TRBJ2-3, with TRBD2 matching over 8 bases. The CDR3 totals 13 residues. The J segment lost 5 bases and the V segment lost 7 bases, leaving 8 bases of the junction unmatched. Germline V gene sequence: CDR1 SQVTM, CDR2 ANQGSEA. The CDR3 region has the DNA TGCAGCGCCACGGGGGGGGTTGGAGATACGCAGTATTTT. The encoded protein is CSATGGVGDTQYF.

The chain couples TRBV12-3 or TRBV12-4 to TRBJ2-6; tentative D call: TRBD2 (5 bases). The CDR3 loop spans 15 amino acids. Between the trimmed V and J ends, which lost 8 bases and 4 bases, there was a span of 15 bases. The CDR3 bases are TGTGCCAGCGCGCGAGATCCGGGGGGGGCCAACGTCCTGACTTTC. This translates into CASARDPGGANVLTF.

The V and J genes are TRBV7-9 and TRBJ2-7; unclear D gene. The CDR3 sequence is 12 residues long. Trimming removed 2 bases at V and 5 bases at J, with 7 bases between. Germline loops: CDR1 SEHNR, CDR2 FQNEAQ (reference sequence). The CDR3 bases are TGTGCCAGCAGCTTACCCGCCCACGAGCAGTACTTC. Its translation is CASSLPAHEQYF.

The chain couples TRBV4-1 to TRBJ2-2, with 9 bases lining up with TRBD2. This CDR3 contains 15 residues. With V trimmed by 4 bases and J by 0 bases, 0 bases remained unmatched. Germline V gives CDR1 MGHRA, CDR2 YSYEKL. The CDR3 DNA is TGCGCCAGCAGCCGCGGGGGGGCGAACACCGGGGAGCTGTTTTTT. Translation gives CASSRGGANTGELFF.

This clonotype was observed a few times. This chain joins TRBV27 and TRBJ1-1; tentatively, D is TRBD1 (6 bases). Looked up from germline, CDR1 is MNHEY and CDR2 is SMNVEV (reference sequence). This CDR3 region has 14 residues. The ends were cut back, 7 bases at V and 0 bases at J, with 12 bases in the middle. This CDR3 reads CASTTGTLNTEAFF. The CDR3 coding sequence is TGTGCCAGCACCACAGGGACTCTGAACACTGAAGCTTTCTTT.

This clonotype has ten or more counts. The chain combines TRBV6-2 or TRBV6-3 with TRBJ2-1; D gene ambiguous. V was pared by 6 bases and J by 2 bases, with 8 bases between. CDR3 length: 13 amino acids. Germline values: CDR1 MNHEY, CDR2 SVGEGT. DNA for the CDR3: TGTGCCAGCAGCACGACCCCCTACAATGAGCAGTTCTTC. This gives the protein CASSTTPYNEQFF.

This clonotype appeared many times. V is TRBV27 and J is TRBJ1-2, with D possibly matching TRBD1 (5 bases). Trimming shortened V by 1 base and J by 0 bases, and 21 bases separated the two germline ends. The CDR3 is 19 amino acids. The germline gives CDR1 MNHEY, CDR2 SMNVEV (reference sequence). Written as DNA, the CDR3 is TGTGCCAGCAGTTTATTCGTGGTTAGGGGAACTAACGCTAACTATGGCTACACCTTC. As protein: CASSLFVVRGTNANYGYTF.

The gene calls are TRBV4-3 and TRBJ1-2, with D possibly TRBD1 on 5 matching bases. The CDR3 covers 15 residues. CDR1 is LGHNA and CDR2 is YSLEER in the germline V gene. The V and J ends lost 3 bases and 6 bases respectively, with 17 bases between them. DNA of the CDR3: TGCGCCAGCAGCCACACAAGATGGGGGGGTGATGGCTACACCTTC. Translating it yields CASSHTRWGGDGYTF.

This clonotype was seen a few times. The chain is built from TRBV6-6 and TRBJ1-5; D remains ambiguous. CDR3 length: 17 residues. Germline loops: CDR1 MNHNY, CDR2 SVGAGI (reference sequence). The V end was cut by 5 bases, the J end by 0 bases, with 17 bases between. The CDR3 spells CASSHPPGDNSNQPQHF. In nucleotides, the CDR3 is TGTGCCAGCAGTCATCCCCCCGGGGATAATAGCAATCAGCCCCAGCATTTT.

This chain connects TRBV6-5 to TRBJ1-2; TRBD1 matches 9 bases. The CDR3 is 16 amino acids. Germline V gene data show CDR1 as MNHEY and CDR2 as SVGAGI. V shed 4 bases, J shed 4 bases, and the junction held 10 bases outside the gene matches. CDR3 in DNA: TGTGCCAGCAGTTCCACTCCCCCACAGGGGGCCTATGGCTACACCTTC. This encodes CASSSTPPQGAYGYTF.

This chain's CDR3 is CASNREGARRETQYF. CDR3 DNA sequence: TGTGCCAGCAACCGGGAGGGGGCGAGGAGGGAGACCCAGTACTTC. J is TRBJ2-5 and V is TRBV9, with D maybe TRBD2 (8 bases). Trimming cost V 6 bases and J 5 bases, with 20 bases left between them. The CDR3 contains 15 residues. In germline, CDR1 is SGDLS, CDR2 YYNGEE.

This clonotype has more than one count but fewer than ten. The chain's CDR3 is CASSHPGLAANTGELFF. CDR3 bases: TGTGCCAGCAGCCATCCCGGACTAGCGGCGAACACCGGGGAGCTGTTTTTT. The gene calls are TRBV9 and TRBJ2-2; 10 nucleotides line up with TRBD2. Looked up from germline, CDR1 is SGDLS and CDR2 is YYNGEE. V was pared by 4 bases and J by 0 bases, with 6 bases of the junction left unmatched. This CDR3 comprises 17 residues.

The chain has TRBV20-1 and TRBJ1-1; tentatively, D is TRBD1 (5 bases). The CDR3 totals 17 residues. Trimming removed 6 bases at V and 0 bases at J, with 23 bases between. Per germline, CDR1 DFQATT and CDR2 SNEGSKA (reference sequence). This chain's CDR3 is CSAWPLGGYTMNTEAFF. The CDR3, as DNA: TGCAGTGCGTGGCCCCTGGGGGGTTACACTATGAACACTGAAGCTTTCTTT.

Written as DNA, the CDR3 is TGTGCCAGCACCTTGGGACAAAAAGAGACCCAGTACTTC. This codes for CASTLGQKETQYF. This rearrangement joins TRBV12-3 or TRBV12-4 to TRBJ2-5; a weak D match, TRBD1 (6 bases). This CDR3 region has 13 residues. V was cut by 7 bases and J by 3 bases, with 12 bases left in between.

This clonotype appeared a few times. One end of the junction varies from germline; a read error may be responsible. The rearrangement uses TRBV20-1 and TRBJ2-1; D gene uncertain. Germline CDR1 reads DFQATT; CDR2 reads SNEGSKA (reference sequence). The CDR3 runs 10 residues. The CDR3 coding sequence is TGCAGTGCCCTGTATTACGGCTCGCTCTTC. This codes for CSALYYGSLF.

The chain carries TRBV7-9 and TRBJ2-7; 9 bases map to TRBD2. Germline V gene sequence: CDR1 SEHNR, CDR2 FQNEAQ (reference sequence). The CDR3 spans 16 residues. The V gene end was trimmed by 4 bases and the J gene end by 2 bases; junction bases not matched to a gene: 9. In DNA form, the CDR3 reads TGTGCCAGCAGCTCACCTGGGCTAGCGGGGCCCTACGAGCAGTACGTC. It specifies CASSSPGLAGPYEQYV.

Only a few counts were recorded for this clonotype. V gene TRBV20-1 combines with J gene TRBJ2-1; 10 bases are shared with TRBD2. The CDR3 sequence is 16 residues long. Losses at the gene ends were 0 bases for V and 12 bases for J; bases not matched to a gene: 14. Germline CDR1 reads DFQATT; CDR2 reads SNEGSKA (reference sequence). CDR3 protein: CSARDPLAGVPKGQFF. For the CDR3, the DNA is TGCAGTGCTAGAGATCCCCTAGCGGGGGTGCCTAAGGGGCAGTTCTTC.

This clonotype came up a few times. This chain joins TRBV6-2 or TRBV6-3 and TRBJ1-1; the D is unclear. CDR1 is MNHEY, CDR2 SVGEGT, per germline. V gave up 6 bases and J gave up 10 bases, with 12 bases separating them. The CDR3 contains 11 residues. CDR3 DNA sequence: TGTGCCAGCAGCCCGGGTCTAGGAGCTTTCTTT. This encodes CASSPGLGAFF.

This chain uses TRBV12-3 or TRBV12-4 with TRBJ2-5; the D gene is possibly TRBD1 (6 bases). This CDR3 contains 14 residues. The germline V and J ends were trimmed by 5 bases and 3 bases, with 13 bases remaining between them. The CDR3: CASSPRTEEETQYF. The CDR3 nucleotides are TGTGCCAGCAGTCCGCGGACAGAAGAAGAGACCCAGTACTTC.

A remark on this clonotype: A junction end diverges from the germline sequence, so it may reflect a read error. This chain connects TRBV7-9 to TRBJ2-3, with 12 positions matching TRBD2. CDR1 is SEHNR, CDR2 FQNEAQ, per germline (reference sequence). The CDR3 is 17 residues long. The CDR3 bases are TGTGCCAGCAGCCTAGCGGGGGGGCCTTTTGACACAGATACGCAGTATTTT. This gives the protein CASSLAGGPFDTDTQYF.

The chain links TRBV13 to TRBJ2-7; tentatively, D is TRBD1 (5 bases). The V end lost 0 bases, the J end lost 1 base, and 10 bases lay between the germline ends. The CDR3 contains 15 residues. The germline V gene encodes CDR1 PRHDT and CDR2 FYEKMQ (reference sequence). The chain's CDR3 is CASSLGGDRSYEQYF. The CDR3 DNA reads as TGTGCCAGCAGCTTAGGCGGAGACAGATCCTACGAGCAGTACTTC.

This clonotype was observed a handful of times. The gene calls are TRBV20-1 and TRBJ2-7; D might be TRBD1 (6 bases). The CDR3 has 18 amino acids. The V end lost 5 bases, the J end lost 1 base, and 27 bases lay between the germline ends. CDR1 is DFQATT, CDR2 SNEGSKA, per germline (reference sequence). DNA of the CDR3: TGCAGTGCTGCCCGGACAGTATCCGGCCCAGGGCCTTCCTACGAGCAGTACTTC. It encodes CSAARTVSGPGPSYEQYF.

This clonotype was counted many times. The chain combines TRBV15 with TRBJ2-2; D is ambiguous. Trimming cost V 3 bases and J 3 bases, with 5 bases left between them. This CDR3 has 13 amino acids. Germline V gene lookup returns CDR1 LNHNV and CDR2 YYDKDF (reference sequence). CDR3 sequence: CATSSRDTGELFF. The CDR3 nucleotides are TGTGCCACCAGCAGTCGGGACACCGGGGAGCTGTTTTTT.

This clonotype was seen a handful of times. CDR3 residues: CASSADGLSYNEQFF. The CDR3 bases are TGTGCCAGCAGCGCAGATGGGTTATCCTACAATGAGCAGTTCTTC. The chain couples TRBV9 to TRBJ2-1; no clear D. Germline-derived CDR1 and CDR2 are SGDLS and YYNGEE. V shed 3 bases and J shed 1 base, with 11 bases lying between them. The CDR3 consists of 15 residues.

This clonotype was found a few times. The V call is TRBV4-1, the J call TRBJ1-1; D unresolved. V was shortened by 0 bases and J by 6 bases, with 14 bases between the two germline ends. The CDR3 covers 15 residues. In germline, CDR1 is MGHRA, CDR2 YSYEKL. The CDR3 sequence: CASSQDRAGSSEAFF. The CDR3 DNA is TGCGCCAGCAGCCAAGATCGAGCCGGCTCTTCTGAAGCTTTCTTT.

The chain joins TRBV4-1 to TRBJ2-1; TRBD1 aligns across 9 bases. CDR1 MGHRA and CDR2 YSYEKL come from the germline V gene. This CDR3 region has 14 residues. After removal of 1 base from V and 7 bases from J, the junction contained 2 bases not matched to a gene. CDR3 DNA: TGCGCCAGCAGCCAAGTGACAGGGGGAAATGAGCAGTTCTTC. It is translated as CASSQVTGGNEQFF.